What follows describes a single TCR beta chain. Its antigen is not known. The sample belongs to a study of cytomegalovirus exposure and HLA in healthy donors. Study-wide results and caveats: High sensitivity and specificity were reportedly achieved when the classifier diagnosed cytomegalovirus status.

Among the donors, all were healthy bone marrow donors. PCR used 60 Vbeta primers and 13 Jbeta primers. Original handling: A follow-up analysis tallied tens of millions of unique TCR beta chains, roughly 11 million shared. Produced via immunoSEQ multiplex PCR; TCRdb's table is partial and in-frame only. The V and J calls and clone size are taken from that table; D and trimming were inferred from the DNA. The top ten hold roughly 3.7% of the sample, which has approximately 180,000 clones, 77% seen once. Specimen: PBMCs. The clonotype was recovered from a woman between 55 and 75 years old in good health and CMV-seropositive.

DNA of the CDR3: TGTGCCACCAGCAGAGAACTCCAGGGGCCCGGGGAGCTGTTTTTT. Translation: CATSRELQGPGELFF. J is TRBJ2-2 and V is TRBV15; possible D gene TRBD1, 6 bases. The CDR3 runs to 15 residues. Germline CDR1 reads LNHNV; CDR2 reads YYDKDF (reference sequence). Trimming pared 0 bases from V and 6 bases from J, leaving 11 bases between.